A selection of T cell receptor beta chains follows, all from one sample in a study of blood T cell repertoires in COVID-19. The data were produced by immunoSEQ multiplex PCR, yet TCRdb's version contains in-frame clones alone and is incomplete. The sample records some 200,000 clones, approximately 83% being singletons. Source material: PBMCs or T cells enriched from blood (not recorded which). The receptors originated from a woman aged 40 to 50 with acute COVID-19. The CDR3 runs from the conserved cysteine through the conserved F or W. The D gene is left open where the match is weak. Clone sizes are given selectively: once, few, many, or a class where the clone is expanded.

D	V	J	size	DNA	CDR3
TRBD2	TRBV5-1	TRBJ2-1	.	TGCGCCAGCAGCTTGTCAGGTTGGGGACTACTTGACAATGAGCAGTTCTTC	CASSLSGWGLLDNEQFF
TRBD1	TRBV30	TRBJ1-1	.	TGTGCCTGGATTAAGGGGGCGACGAAAGCTTTCTTT	CAWIKGATKAFF
TRBD1	TRBV3-1/TRBV3-2	TRBJ2-2	.	TGTGCCAGCAGCCCTCAAAGGGGGCGCGGGACCGGGGAGCTGTTTTTT	CASSPQRGRGTGELFF
.	TRBV30	TRBJ1-6	.	TGTGCCTGGACCCCAAGGGGGGGAACCTATAATTCACCCCTCCACTTT	CAWTPRGGTYNSPLHF
TRBD2	TRBV4-2	TRBJ2-2	.	TGTGCCAGCAGCCAAGCACTAGCGGGAGGGCCGATCCACCACGGGGAGCTGTTTTTT	CASSQALAGGPIHHGELFF
.	TRBV3-1/TRBV3-2	TRBJ2-1	.	TGTGCCAGCAGGTTCCGAGCCGGCTCCTACAATGAGCAGTTCTTC	CASRFRAGSYNEQFF
TRBD1	TRBV5-1	TRBJ2-2	.	TGCGCCAGCAGCGGAGGACAGGGGAGCAACACCGGGGAGCTGTTTTTT	CASSGGQGSNTGELFF
TRBD2	TRBV6-5	TRBJ2-7	.	TGTGCCAGCAGTTCTCTAGGTAGCGGGGCCTACGAGCAGTACTTC	CASSSLGSGAYEQYF
.	TRBV28	TRBJ2-1	.	TGTGCCAGTAGATCAGGGGGGTACAATGAGCAGTTCTTC	CASRSGGYNEQFF
.	TRBV5-6	TRBJ1-2	once	TGTGCCAGCAGCATACAGGGCCACGAGGACACTCCTTATGGCTACACCTTC	CASSIQGHEDTPYGYTF
TRBD1	TRBV6-2/TRBV6-3	TRBJ1-3	.	TGTGCCAGCAGTGGACAGGGAAGACACACCATATATTTT	CASSGQGRHTIYF
TRBD2	TRBV28	TRBJ2-3	.	TGTGCCAGCAGCTTGACTAGCGGGAGCACAGATACGCAGTATTTT	CASSLTSGSTDTQYF
.	TRBV7-2	TRBJ1-6	.	TGTGCCAGCACCTTTGACTCCCGTCCGAATTCACCCCTCCACTTT	CASTFDSRPNSPLHF
.	TRBV3-1/TRBV3-2	TRBJ2-5	.	TGTGCCAGCAGCCGGTATGTGTCCGGGACTCCAAGCCAAGAGACCCAGTACTTC	CASSRYVSGTPSQETQYF
.	TRBV21-1	TRBJ1-1	few	TGTGCCAGCAGCAAAGAGGTTGGGGCCGTCAACGCTTTCTTT	CASSKEVGAVNAFF
.	TRBV7-9	TRBJ2-2	.	TGTGCCAGCAGCCTGGCTTGGGGGGAGCTGTTTTTT	CASSLAWGELFF
.	TRBV7-9	TRBJ1-1	.	TGTGCCAGCAGCTTACTAGGGGAGGAGGCTTTCTTT	CASSLLGEEAFF
TRBD1	TRBV6-4	TRBJ1-2	.	TGTGCCAGCAGTCAAGCAGGGGGCAACTATGGCTACACCTTC	CASSQAGGNYGYTF
TRBD1	TRBV2	TRBJ1-6	.	TGTGCCAGCAGTGGAGGGGGCGGGACAAGGAATTCACCCCTCCACTTT	CASSGGGGTRNSPLHF
.	TRBV5-1	TRBJ2-2	.	TGCGCCAGCAGCTTGTCCGCCAACGGGGACACCTTCACCGGGGAGCTGTTTTTT	CASSLSANGDTFTGELFF
.	TRBV5-1	TRBJ1-2	.	TGCGCCAGCAGCTTGGTTGATGGAGGGAGCAATGGCTACACCTTC	CASSLVDGGSNGYTF
TRBD1	TRBV3-1/TRBV3-2	TRBJ1-2	.	TGTGCCAGCAGCCGGACCGGGACAGAGAACTATGGCTACACCTTC	CASSRTGTENYGYTF
.	TRBV11-2	TRBJ1-2	.	TGTGCCAGCAGCTTAGGGCTTCGGCAGGGCAAAAACTATGGCTACACCTTC	CASSLGLRQGKNYGYTF
TRBD2	TRBV6-5	TRBJ2-5	.	TGTGCCAGCAGCGGGGGGTGGGGCCCAGAAGAGACCCAGTACTTC	CASSGGWGPEETQYF
TRBD1	TRBV5-5	TRBJ1-4	.	TGTGCCAGCAGCCCTAGGACCGGGACAGGGGTGGAAAAACTGTTTTTT	CASSPRTGTGVEKLFF
TRBD1	TRBV19	TRBJ1-6	.	TGTGCCAGTAGTAGGGACAGGGAGAGTTCACCCCTCCACTTT	CASSRDRESSPLHF
.	TRBV2	TRBJ1-2	.	TGTGCCAGCAGGCGCGGGGAGGGCTACACCTTC	CASRRGEGYTF
.	TRBV18	TRBJ2-2	.	TGTGCCAGCTCACCCACCCCCAAAAGCGCGATGAACACCGGGGAGCTGTTTTTT	CASSPTPKSAMNTGELFF
TRBD1	TRBV11-2	TRBJ2-7	.	TGTGCCAGCAGCCCAGTCGGAGGACAGGGACTCTACGAGCAGTACTTC	CASSPVGGQGLYEQYF
.	TRBV19	TRBJ2-2	once	TGTGCCAGTACCTACCGGGGAATGAACACCGGGGAGCTGTTTTTT	CASTYRGMNTGELFF
.	TRBV4-1	TRBJ1-6	.	TGCGCCAGCAGCCGCCCTGACAGATCTAATTCACCCCTCCACTTT	CASSRPDRSNSPLHF
TRBD2	TRBV19	TRBJ2-1	many	TGTGCCAGTAGTATCAGGACTAGCGGGAGCGTTTGGGATGAGCAGTTCTTC	CASSIRTSGSVWDEQFF
.	TRBV6-5	TRBJ1-1	.	TGTGCCAGCAGTAAGGGTACGGGGAACGCTGAAGCTTTCTTT	CASSKGTGNAEAFF
TRBD1	TRBV7-8	TRBJ1-2	.	TGTGCCAGCAGCTTTAGCTCCATTTCCTTTAGGGCAGGGGGAAATGGCTACACCTTC	CASSFSSISFRAGGNGYTF
.	TRBV28	TRBJ1-3	once	TGTGCCAGCAGTTTGCCGACAGGCCTCTCTGGAAACACCATATATTTT	CASSLPTGLSGNTIYF
.	TRBV9	TRBJ1-1	.	TGTGCCAGCAGCCCCTTCGGCGGGATGAACACTGAAGCTTTCTTT	CASSPFGGMNTEAFF
.	TRBV21-1	TRBJ1-2	.	TGTGCCCGTCTCCTTGGCTACACCTTC	CARLLGYTF
TRBD1	TRBV28	TRBJ2-1	.	TGTGCCAGCAGTGTGACCGGGACAGGGTTAAATGAGCAGTTCTTC	CASSVTGTGLNEQFF
TRBD2	TRBV20-1	TRBJ2-3	.	TGCAGTGCTACTGAGCGGGAGGGCGGGGCAGATACGCAGTATTTT	CSATEREGGADTQYF
TRBD1	TRBV24-1	TRBJ2-2	.	TGTGCCACCAGTGATTTGCGACAGGGAGTTTCGAACACCGGGGAGCTGTTTTTT	CATSDLRQGVSNTGELFF
.	TRBV18	TRBJ2-5	.	TGTGCCAGCTCACCCGGGACAAAGTACCAAGAGACCCAGTACTTC	CASSPGTKYQETQYF
TRBD1	TRBV19	TRBJ1-6	few	TGTGCCAGTAGTTCGCCAGGGGGTTCACCCCTCCACTTT	CASSSPGGSPLHF
TRBD1	TRBV7-9	TRBJ1-3	.	TGTGCCAGCAGCAGCTTGGACAGGGTCGGAAACACCATATATTTT	CASSSLDRVGNTIYF
TRBD1	TRBV6-6	TRBJ1-1	.	TGTGCCAGCAGGGTAACAGGGGGCAGGACTGAAGCTTTCTTT	CASRVTGGRTEAFF
TRBD1	TRBV18	TRBJ1-5	.	TGTGCCAGCTCACCGTGGGACAGTAGCAATCAGCCCCAGCATTTT	CASSPWDSSNQPQHF
TRBD2	TRBV7-9	TRBJ2-3	.	TGTGCCAGCAGCTTTAGCGGGAGGCCCACAGATACGCAGTATTTT	CASSFSGRPTDTQYF
TRBD2	TRBV4-1	TRBJ2-1	.	TGCGCCAGCAGCCAAGCCGGGGGGGAGCAGTTCTTC	CASSQAGGEQFF
.	TRBV19	TRBJ2-5	.	TGTGCCAGTGGGCAGGGGGAGACCCAGTACTTC	CASGQGETQYF
TRBD2	TRBV11-2	TRBJ2-3	.	TGTGCCAGCAGCTTACCGACGGGGGGCCTAGCGGGAAGGGATACGCAGTATTTT	CASSLPTGGLAGRDTQYF
.	TRBV27	TRBJ2-7	few	TGTGCCAGCAGTTTAGGGTTGGGCAACGAGCAGTACTTC	CASSLGLGNEQYF
.	TRBV7-9	TRBJ2-7	few	TGTGCCAGCAGCATCGATCGGTACGAGCAGTACTTC	CASSIDRYEQYF
.	TRBV7-3	TRBJ2-7	.	TGTGCCAGCAGCCTTGGGAGTGGCTACGAGCAGTACTTC	CASSLGSGYEQYF
.	TRBV30	TRBJ2-3	once	TGTGCCTGGGAAAACGGAGCTAGCACAGATACGCAGTATTTT	CAWENGASTDTQYF
.	TRBV7-2	TRBJ1-2	.	TGTGCCAGCAGCTTAGGGGGCCGGGACTATGGCTACACCTTC	CASSLGGRDYGYTF
.	TRBV30	TRBJ1-1	.	TGTGCCTGGAGTGCAGGGGCGAGCACTGAAGCTTTCTTT	CAWSAGASTEAFF
.	TRBV3-1/TRBV3-2	TRBJ1-2	.	TGTGCCAGCAGCCAAGGAGGGAAGGGTTCCTATGGCTACACCTTC	CASSQGGKGSYGYTF
.	TRBV7-2	TRBJ2-7	.	TGTGCCAGCAGCTTAGTTGGGCAGCTCTACGAGCAGTACTTC	CASSLVGQLYEQYF
TRBD1	TRBV15	TRBJ2-4	.	TGTGCCACCAGCACTGGGGACAGCAAAAACATTCAGTACTTC	CATSTGDSKNIQYF
TRBD1	TRBV7-8	TRBJ1-3	.	TGTGCCAGCAGCCCCTCGGACAGGGGCTCTGGAAACACCATATATTTT	CASSPSDRGSGNTIYF
TRBD1	TRBV11-2	TRBJ2-1	.	TGTGCCAGCAGCCTCTGGACAGGGGGTCTCGATGAGCAGTTCTTC	CASSLWTGGLDEQFF